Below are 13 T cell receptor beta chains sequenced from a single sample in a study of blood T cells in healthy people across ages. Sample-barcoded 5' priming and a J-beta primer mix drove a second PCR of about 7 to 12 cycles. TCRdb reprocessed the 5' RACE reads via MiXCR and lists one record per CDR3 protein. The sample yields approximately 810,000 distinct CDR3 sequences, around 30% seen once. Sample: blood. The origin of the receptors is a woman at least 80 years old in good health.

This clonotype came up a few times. CDR3 DNA: TGTGCCAGCAGCTTAGGGACCCACACTGAAGCTTTCTTT. Amino acids: CASSLGTHTEAFF. The rearrangement uses TRBV7-9 and TRBJ1-1, with D unresolved. Germline V gives CDR1 SEHNR, CDR2 FQNEAQ (reference sequence). The CDR3 totals 13 residues. V was clipped by 1 base and J by 3 bases, with 6 bases between them.

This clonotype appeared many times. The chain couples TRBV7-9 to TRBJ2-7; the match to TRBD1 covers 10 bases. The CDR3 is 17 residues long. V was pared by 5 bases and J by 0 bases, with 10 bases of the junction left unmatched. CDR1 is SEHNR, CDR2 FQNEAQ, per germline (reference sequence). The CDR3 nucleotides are TGTGCCAGCAGCGGACAGGGGGGTCTAGCGGTCTCCTACGAGCAGTACTTC. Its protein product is CASSGQGGLAVSYEQYF.

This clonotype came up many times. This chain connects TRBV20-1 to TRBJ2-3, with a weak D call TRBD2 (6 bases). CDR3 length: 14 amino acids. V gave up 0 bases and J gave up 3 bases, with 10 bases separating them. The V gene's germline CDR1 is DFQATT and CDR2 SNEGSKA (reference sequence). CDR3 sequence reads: CSARDIAGTDTQYF. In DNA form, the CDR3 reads TGCAGTGCTAGAGATATTGCGGGGACAGATACGCAGTATTTT.

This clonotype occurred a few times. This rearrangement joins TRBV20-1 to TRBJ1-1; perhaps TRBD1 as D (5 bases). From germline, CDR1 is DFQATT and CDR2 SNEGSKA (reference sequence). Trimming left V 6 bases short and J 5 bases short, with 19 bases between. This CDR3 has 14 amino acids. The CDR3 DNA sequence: TGCAGTGCCCCGACCTTCCAGGAGGGGACTGAAGCTTTCTTT. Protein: CSAPTFQEGTEAFF.

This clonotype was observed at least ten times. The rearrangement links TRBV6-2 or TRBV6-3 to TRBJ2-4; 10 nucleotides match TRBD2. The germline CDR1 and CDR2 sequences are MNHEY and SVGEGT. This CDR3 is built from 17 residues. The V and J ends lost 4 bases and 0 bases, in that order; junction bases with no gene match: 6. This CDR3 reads CASSLAGLALAKNIQYF. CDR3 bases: TGTGCCAGCAGTTTAGCGGGACTAGCGCTAGCCAAAAACATTCAGTACTTC.

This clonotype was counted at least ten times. CDR3 coding DNA: TGCAGTGCTAGAGATTTCCGACAGGGAAGTATGAACACTGAAGCTTTCTTT. This gives the protein CSARDFRQGSMNTEAFF. J is TRBJ1-1 and V is TRBV20-1; 7 nucleotides align to TRBD1. The CDR3 extends over 17 amino acids. V trimming: 0 bases; J trimming: 0 bases; junction bases outside the gene matches: 10. Germline lookup yields CDR1 DFQATT and CDR2 SNEGSKA (reference sequence).

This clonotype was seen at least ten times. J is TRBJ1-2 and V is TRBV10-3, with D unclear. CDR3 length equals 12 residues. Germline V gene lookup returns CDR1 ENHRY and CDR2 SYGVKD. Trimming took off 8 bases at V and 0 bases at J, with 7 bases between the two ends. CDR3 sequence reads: CAIQKTNYGYTF. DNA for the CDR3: TGTGCCATCCAGAAAACTAACTATGGCTACACCTTC.

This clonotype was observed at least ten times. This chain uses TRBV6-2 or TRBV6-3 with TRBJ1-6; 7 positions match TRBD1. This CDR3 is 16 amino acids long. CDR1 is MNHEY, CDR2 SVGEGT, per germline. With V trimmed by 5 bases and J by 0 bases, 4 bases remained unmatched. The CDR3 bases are TGTGCCAGCAGTGAGGGACAGAGCTCCTATAATTCACCCCTCCACTTT. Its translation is CASSEGQSSYNSPLHF.

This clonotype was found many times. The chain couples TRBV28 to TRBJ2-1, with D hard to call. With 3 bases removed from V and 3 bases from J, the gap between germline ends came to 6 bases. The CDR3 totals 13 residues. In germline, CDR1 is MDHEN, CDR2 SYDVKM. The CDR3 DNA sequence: TGTGCCAGCAGTTTTCGCCTCTACAATGAGCAGTTCTTC. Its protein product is CASSFRLYNEQFF.

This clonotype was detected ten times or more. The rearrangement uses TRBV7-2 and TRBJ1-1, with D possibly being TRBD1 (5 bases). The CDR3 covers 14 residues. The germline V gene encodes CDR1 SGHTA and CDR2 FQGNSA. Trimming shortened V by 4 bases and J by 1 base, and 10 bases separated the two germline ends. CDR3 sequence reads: CASSSGPSNTEAFF. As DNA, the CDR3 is TGTGCCAGCAGCTCAGGGCCCTCGAACACTGAAGCTTTCTTT.

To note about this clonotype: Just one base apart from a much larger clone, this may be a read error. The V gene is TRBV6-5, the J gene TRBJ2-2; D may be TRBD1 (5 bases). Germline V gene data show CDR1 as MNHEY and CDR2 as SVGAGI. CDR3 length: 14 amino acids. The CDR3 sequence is CASSSRVDTRELFF. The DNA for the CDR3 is TGTGCCAGCAGTTCGCGTGTGGACACCAGGGAGCTGTTTTTT.

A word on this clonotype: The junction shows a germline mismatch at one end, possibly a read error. The CDR3 coding sequence is TGTGCCAGCAGTAGGGACAGAATGAACACAGATACGGAGTATTTT. It specifies CASSRDRMNTDTEYF. This chain links TRBV12-3 or TRBV12-4 with TRBJ2-3, with 7 bases identical to TRBD1. The length of the CDR3 is 15 residues.

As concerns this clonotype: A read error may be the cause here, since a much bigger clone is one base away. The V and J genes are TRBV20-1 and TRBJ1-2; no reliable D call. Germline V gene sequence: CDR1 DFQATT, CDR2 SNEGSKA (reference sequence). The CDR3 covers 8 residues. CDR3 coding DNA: TGCAGTGAGAATGGCTGCACCTTC. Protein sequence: CSENGCTF.